The sequence of this T cell receptor (beta chain) was determined in a study of early T cells in non-severe SARS-CoV-2 infection. Looking at the study overall: Bulk RNA taken from unsorted whole blood was sequenced, leaving chains unpaired.

Unique molecular identifiers were affixed to single, distinct cDNA molecules. TCRdb re-called the 5' RACE reads through MiXCR, storing one row per CDR3 protein. The table has about 79,000 distinct CDR3 sequences, about 13% seen once; the top ten hold 4.5% to 7%. Points from the study as a whole: In VDJdb matching, anti-spike CD8 responses were favored while private and CD4 specificities went missing.

The ends were cut back, 5 bases at V and 7 bases at J, with 14 bases in the middle. There are 14 residues in the CDR3. The germline CDR1 and CDR2 sequences are SGHDN and FVKESK. Worth noting for this clonotype: As yet, its antigen is unknown.

This receptor was obtained from an adult who was a healthcare worker with PCR-confirmed SARS-CoV-2 infection or an uninfected control (not recorded which). V usage is TRBV14 and J usage is TRBJ2-2; D is unresolved. The sequencing input was whole blood. The CDR3 here is CASSFQMTGGELFF. The CDR3 bases are TGTGCCAGCAGCTTTCAAATGACGGGCGGGGAGCTGTTTTTT.